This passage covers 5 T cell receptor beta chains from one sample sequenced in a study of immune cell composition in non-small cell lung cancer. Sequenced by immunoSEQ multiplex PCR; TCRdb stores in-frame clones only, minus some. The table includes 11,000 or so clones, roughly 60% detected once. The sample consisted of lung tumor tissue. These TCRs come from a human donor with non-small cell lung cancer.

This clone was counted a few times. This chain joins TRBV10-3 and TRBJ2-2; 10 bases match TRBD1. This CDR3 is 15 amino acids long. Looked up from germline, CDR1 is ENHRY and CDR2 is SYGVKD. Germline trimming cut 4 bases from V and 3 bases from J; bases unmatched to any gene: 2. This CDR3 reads CAISGTGGDTGELFF. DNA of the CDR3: TGTGCCATCAGTGGGACAGGGGGGGACACCGGGGAGCTGTTTTTT.

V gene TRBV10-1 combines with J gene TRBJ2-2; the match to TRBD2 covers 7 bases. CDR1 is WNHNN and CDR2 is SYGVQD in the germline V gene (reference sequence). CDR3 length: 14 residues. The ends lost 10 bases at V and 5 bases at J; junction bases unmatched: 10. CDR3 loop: CAIPTPSGTGELFF. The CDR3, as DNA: TGCGCCATTCCTACGCCTAGCGGAACCGGGGAGCTGTTTTTT.

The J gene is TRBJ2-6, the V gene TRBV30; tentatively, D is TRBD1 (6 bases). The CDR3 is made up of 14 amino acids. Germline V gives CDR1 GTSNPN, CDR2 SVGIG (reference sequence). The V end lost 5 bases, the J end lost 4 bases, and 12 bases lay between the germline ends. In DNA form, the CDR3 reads TGTGCCTGGGAAGGGGGAGAGGGGGCCAACGTCCTGACTTTC. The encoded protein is CAWEGGEGANVLTF.

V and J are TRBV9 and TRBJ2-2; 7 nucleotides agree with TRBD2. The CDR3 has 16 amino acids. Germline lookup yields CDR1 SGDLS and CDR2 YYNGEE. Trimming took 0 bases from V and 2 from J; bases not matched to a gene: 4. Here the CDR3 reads CASSVGLALNTGELFF. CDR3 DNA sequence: TGTGCCAGCAGCGTAGGACTAGCCCTCAACACCGGGGAGCTGTTTTTT.

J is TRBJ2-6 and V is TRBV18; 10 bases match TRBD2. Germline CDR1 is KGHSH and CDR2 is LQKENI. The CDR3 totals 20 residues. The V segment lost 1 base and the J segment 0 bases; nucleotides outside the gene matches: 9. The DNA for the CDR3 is TGTGCCAGCTCACCACTCTCCGGGACTAGCGTGAGCTCTGGGGCCAACGTCCTGACTTTC. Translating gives CASSPLSGTSVSSGANVLTF.